The 18 T cell receptor beta chains below were found in one sample sequenced in a study of metastatic and nonmetastatic thyroid tumors. Prior to thyroid surgery, none of the patients had received any treatment. TCRdb ran MiXCR on the PCR reads. The data contain around 40,000 clones, approximately 13% of them seen just once; the ten biggest clones take up more than 8%. The sequenced sample consisted of blood. Receptors originate from a female donor with papillary thyroid cancer or a benign thyroid nodule (not recorded which). Some clones in this sample may be carry-over from other donors' samples.

The genes are TRBV4-2 and TRBJ2-7; D may be TRBD2 (6 bases). The germline V gene encodes CDR1 LGHNA and CDR2 YNFKEQ. The V end was cut by 4 bases, the J end by 2 bases, with 15 bases between. The CDR3 runs to 15 residues. CDR3 residues: CASSPVGSGAYEQYF. The CDR3 bases are TGTGCCAGCAGCCCGGTCGGGTCGGGGGCCTACGAGCAGTACTTC.

This clone was seen repeatedly, ten times or more. J is TRBJ2-5 and V is TRBV16, with unresolved D. Germline V gene sequence: CDR1 KGHSY, CDR2 FQNENV. The CDR3 contains 13 residues. Trimming took off 2 bases at V and 2 bases at J, with 6 bases between the two ends. CDR3 nucleotide sequence: TGTGCCAGCAGCCAAGGGGAACAAGAGACCCAGTACTTC. This codes for CASSQGEQETQYF.

At least ten counts were recorded for this clone. The gene calls are TRBV20-1 and TRBJ2-1; 11 nucleotides agree with TRBD2. V trimming: 3 bases; J trimming: 5 bases; junction bases outside the gene matches: 6. The CDR3 covers 15 residues. Germline V lookup: CDR1 DFQATT, CDR2 SNEGSKA (reference sequence). CDR3 sequence (DNA): TGCAGTGCTAGGCGCGGGACTAGCGGAAACAATGAGCAGTTCTTC. It yields the protein CSARRGTSGNNEQFF.

This clone came up many times. The chain recombines TRBV12-5 with TRBJ2-7; possible D gene TRBD1, 5 bases. Trimming cost V 5 bases and J 1 base, with 9 bases left between them. Germline CDR1 is LGHNT and CDR2 is FRNRAP. This CDR3 spans 13 amino acids. The DNA of the CDR3 is TGTGCTAGTGGTATTCCAGGGTCCTACGAGCAGTACTTC. Protein: CASGIPGSYEQYF.

Of note for this clone: One end of the junction does not line up with germline, which may come from a read error. The chain couples TRBV5-1 to TRBJ2-3; TRBD2 is a possible D gene (5 bases). Germline V gives CDR1 SGHRS, CDR2 YFSETQ. The CDR3 length is 14 residues. CDR3 nucleotides: TGCGCCAGCAGCTCCGGACGGGGTTTAGATACTCAGTATTTT. As protein: CASSSGRGLDTQYF.

This clone was detected many times. The chain is built from TRBV5-1 and TRBJ2-3, with D perhaps TRBD1 or TRBD2 (5 bases each). Germline V lookup: CDR1 SGHRS, CDR2 YFSETQ. Trimming left V 3 bases short and J 4 bases short, with 6 bases between. This CDR3 spans 12 amino acids. The CDR3 protein is CASSWGPDTQYF. CDR3 coding DNA: TGCGCCAGCAGCTGGGGACCAGATACGCAGTATTTT.

The chain recombines TRBV7-2 with TRBJ2-7, with D possibly TRBD2 on 6 matching bases. The CDR3 is 14 residues long. Deletions cut 2 bases from V and 3 bases from J, with 11 bases between. The germline CDR1 and CDR2 sequences are SGHTA and FQGNSA. For the CDR3, the DNA is TGTGCCAGCAGCTTAAGGCGGGACGGCTACGAGCAGTACTTC. Encoded protein: CASSLRRDGYEQYF.

In its sample, this clone was seen many times. V and J are TRBV7-9 and TRBJ2-1, with D possibly TRBD2 on 6 matching bases. V lost 5 bases and J 1 base, leaving 15 bases between the germline ends. Germline V gene data show CDR1 as SEHNR and CDR2 as FQNEAQ (reference sequence). The CDR3 runs to 16 residues. CDR3 nucleotides: TGTGCCAGCAGCCTCCCACTAGCATCGTCCTACAATGAGCAGTTCTTC. Residues: CASSLPLASSYNEQFF.

In its sample, this clone was seen a few times. The chain carries TRBV15 and TRBJ1-4, with TRBD1 identical over 10 bases. Germline CDR1 and CDR2: LNHNV and YYDKDF (reference sequence). Trimming removed 0 bases from V and 8 bases from J; junction bases left unmatched: 9. CDR3 size: 17 residues. Here the CDR3 reads CATSRDVMGTGDEKLFF. The CDR3 nucleotides read TGTGCCACCAGCAGAGATGTGATGGGGACAGGGGACGAAAAACTGTTTTTT.

This clone was observed many times. The chain joins TRBV2 to TRBJ2-7; D not certain. Germline V lookup: CDR1 SNHLY, CDR2 FYNNEI. CDR3 length: 12 amino acids. V gave up 6 bases and J gave up 3 bases, with 9 bases separating them. CDR3 DNA sequence: TGTGCCAGCAGCCCGACCGGCTACGAGCAGTACTTC. Encoded protein: CASSPTGYEQYF.

This clone came up many times. The chain carries TRBV6-1 and TRBJ2-4; possible D gene TRBD1, 5 bases. With 8 bases removed from V and 7 bases from J, the gap between germline ends came to 6 bases. The CDR3 is made up of 10 amino acids. Germline assignment: CDR1 MNHNS and CDR2 SASEGT. The CDR3 bases are TGTGCCAGCTCAGGGAACATTCAGTACTTC. Amino acid sequence: CASSGNIQYF.

This clone was picked up a small number of times. The gene calls are TRBV9 and TRBJ1-3, with a possible D match to TRBD1 (6 bases). There are 13 residues in the CDR3. Looked up from germline, CDR1 is SGDLS and CDR2 is YYNGEE. The V and J ends lost 2 bases and 7 bases respectively, with 10 bases between them. The CDR3, as DNA: TGTGCCAGCAGCGTGGGGGGCGGCAACACCATATATTTT. Translation: CASSVGGGNTIYF.

This clone was recorded many times. The CDR3 loop reads CASSSRDRAYEKLFF. The CDR3 DNA is TGTGCCAGCAGCTCCCGAGACAGGGCATATGAAAAACTGTTTTTT. This chain links TRBV28 with TRBJ1-4, with 7 bases identical to TRBD1. The CDR3 is 15 amino acids. Trimming cost V 6 bases and J 6 bases; bases outside gene matches: 10. Germline lookup yields CDR1 MDHEN and CDR2 SYDVKM.

This clone was recorded many times. This clone may be a read error of a much larger clone one base away. In the same sample, other DNA sequences code for this CDR3. The J gene is TRBJ2-5, the V gene TRBV28; D remains ambiguous. The germline gives CDR1 MDHEN, CDR2 SYDVKM. This CDR3 is built from 11 residues. V was shortened by 2 bases and J by 5 bases, with 3 bases between the two germline ends. The CDR3 coding sequence is TGTGCCAGCAGTTTACGGGAGACCCAGTACTTC. Its translation is CASSLRETQYF. The full variable domain, in which reference TRBV28 and TRBJ2-5 provide the parts outside the CDR3, is DVKVTQSSRYLVKRTGEKVFLECVQDMDHENMFWYRQDPGLGLRLIYFSYDVKMKEKGDIPEGYSVSREKKERFSLILESASTNQTSMYLCASSLRETQYFGPGTRLLVL.

DNA for the CDR3: TGCAGTGCCACTAGCCTACCTGGACTAGCGAGCTCAGTCCTTGCAGAGACCCAGTACTTC. Translated: CSATSLPGLASSVLAETQYF. The chain uses TRBV20-1 and TRBJ2-5, with 9 bases identical to TRBD2. The CDR3 sequence is 20 residues long. V shed 6 bases, J shed 4 bases, and the junction held 27 bases outside the gene matches. In germline, CDR1 is DFQATT, CDR2 SNEGSKA (reference sequence).

This clone rates as medium-sized. The chain links TRBV6-2 or TRBV6-3 to TRBJ2-1; D tentatively reads TRBD1 or TRBD2 (7 bases each). From germline, CDR1 is MNHEY and CDR2 SVGEGT. Trimming cost V 2 bases and J 7 bases, with 21 bases left between them. The CDR3 contains 17 residues. The CDR3 loop reads CASSYPEGGTVRNEQFF. The CDR3, as DNA: TGTGCCAGCAGTTACCCGGAGGGGGGGACAGTAAGGAATGAGCAGTTCTTC.

This clone appeared many times. The chain carries TRBV30 and TRBJ2-3; 9 nucleotides agree with TRBD1. Germline lookup yields CDR1 GTSNPN and CDR2 SVGIG (reference sequence). This CDR3 comprises 15 residues. Trimming cost V 3 bases and J 3 bases; bases outside gene matches: 7. The chain's CDR3 is CAWSTGTGSTDTQYF. DNA of the CDR3: TGTGCCTGGAGCACCGGGACAGGGTCGACAGATACGCAGTATTTT. Full variable domain (missing parts from reference TRBV30 and TRBJ2-3): SQTIHQWPATLVQPVGSPLSLECTVEGTSNPNLYWYRQAAGRGLQLLFYSVGIGQISSEVPQNLSASRPQDRQFILSSKKLLLSDSGFYLCAWSTGTGSTDTQYFGPGTRLTVL.

The rearrangement joins TRBV4-1 to TRBJ1-6; D is possibly TRBD1 (5 bases). The CDR3 sequence is 14 residues long. Germline V gene lookup returns CDR1 MGHRA and CDR2 YSYEKL. V dropped 0 bases and J dropped 7 bases, with 7 bases sitting between them. The CDR3 DNA reads TGCGCCAGCAGCCAAGATGGGGCAAATTCACCCCTCCACTTT. It translates to CASSQDGANSPLHF.